Listed below are T cell receptor beta chains from one sample, sequenced in a study of cytomegalovirus exposure and HLA in healthy donors. Here immunoSEQ multiplex PCR was the method, and the copy in TCRdb shows in-frame clones only, minus some. The repertoire holds 150,000 or so clones, with 70% to 80% as singletons. Input material: PBMCs. These receptors originate from a young man in good health and CMV-seropositive. The conserved cysteine and the conserved F or W are not part of the CDR3 here.

j_call | v_call | cdr3_aa
TRBJ1-2 | TRBV9 | ASSASISQRYGYT
TRBJ2-7 | TRBV7-8 | ASSLLAGGTYEQY
TRBJ1-5 | TRBV15 | ATSRAHGEGRPQH
TRBJ2-3 | TRBV4-2 | ASSPGTGGDDTQY
TRBJ2-7 | TRBV10-3 | AIGTGDSYEQY
TRBJ2-7 | TRBV5-6 | ASSFWDRDSEQY
TRBJ2-5 | TRBV15 | ATSRNGQGETQY
TRBJ1-2 | TRBV29-1 | SVPGNYGYT
TRBJ1-1 | TRBV10-3 | AIRSRGSWGTEAF
TRBJ2-7 | TRBV19 | ASNPGQGWYEQY
TRBJ2-1 | TRBV7-2 | ASSLTTAGSNEQF
TRBJ1-6 | TRBV7-6 | ASSQGTADNSPLH
TRBJ1-1 | TRBV6-5 | ASSYTGGSADTEAF
TRBJ2-7 | TRBV28 | ASSLMDRGYEQY
TRBJ1-1 | TRBV10-3 | AISEPHRQGETEAF
TRBJ2-1 | TRBV29-1 | SVLREGLEQF
TRBJ2-3 | TRBV15 | ATSRDRGTSGRGGTDTQY
TRBJ1-1 | TRBV7-9 | ASSLGSRLNTEAF
TRBJ2-1 | TRBV30 | AWRPITGKAAYNEQF
TRBJ1-4 | TRBV28 | ASSYQTGLNEKLF
TRBJ1-2 | TRBV27 | ASRQGYYGYT
TRBJ1-2 | TRBV19 | ASRVDSLPGYT
TRBJ2-3 | TRBV4-2 | ASSQDIGVGTGATDTQY
TRBJ2-3 | TRBV29-1 | SVVPRGPGDTQY
TRBJ2-3 | TRBV9 | ASSPKFGRSRFTDTQY
TRBJ2-5 | TRBV28 | ASSPPLGLAEETQY
TRBJ2-3 | TRBV10-3 | AISGSPGEGFTDTQY
TRBJ2-1 | TRBV7-8 | ASSVSSGTSENEQF
TRBJ2-3 | TRBV28 | ASSGTSTDTQY
TRBJ2-5 | TRBV6-6 | ASSRTGLAAGTQY
TRBJ2-1 | TRBV5-4 | ASSLYRDYRDGEQF
TRBJ2-7 | TRBV4-2 | ASSQVIERGYEQY
TRBJ2-2 | TRBV7-7 | ASSINSGTKSTGELF
TRBJ2-1 | TRBV5-1 | ASSSGLAGFYNEQF
TRBJ1-1 | TRBV4-2 | ASSQDRRRGGEAF
TRBJ1-1 | TRBV9 | ASSVVGGGWTEAF
TRBJ1-4 | TRBV4-2 | ASSQEQGALEKLF